Described below is a single TCR beta chain sequence and its context. The sample is drawn from a study of blood T cells in healthy people across ages. Trimming cost V 4 bases and J 0 bases, with 16 bases left between them. The CDR3 loop spans 17 amino acids. Germline V gene sequence: CDR1 SGHAT, CDR2 FQDESV (reference sequence). Healthy Caucasian individuals from Russia aged about 6 to 100 were enrolled as donors. PBMCs were isolated at a quantity of at least 6.5 million per sample. For the second PCR, which ran for about 6 to 11 cycles, a sample-barcoded 5' primer and a J-beta primer mix were used. TCRdb reprocessed the 5' RACE reads via MiXCR and lists one record per CDR3 protein. The top ten clones hold around an eighth of a sample with 800,000 to 1,000,000 distinct CDR3 sequences, roughly 50% of them seen once.

V usage is TRBV11-1 and J usage is TRBJ2-1; D is ambiguous. The clonotype originates from a man aged 25 to 40 in good health. The sequenced sample was blood. CDR3 loop: CASSSSFSSSSYNEQFF. CDR3 sequence (DNA): TGTGCCAGCAGCTCCTCCTTTAGCTCGAGCTCCTACAATGAGCAGTTCTTC.